One T cell receptor beta chain is described in this entry. Its cognate antigen has yet to be identified. There are no base qualities to consult, and no much larger clone falls within one base. This specimen's time point label, per the study, means: newly diagnosed GD, antithyroid drugs for less than 3 months. For both TCR sequencing and RNA sequencing, RNA was extracted from PBMCs in TRIzol. The diagnosis of Graves' disease was made according to American Thyroid Association guidelines. The patients came from an endocrinology department in Xi'an, China. From each patient, roughly 9 milliliters of peripheral blood was collected into an EDTA anticoagulant tube. Ficoll Paque Plus density gradient separation was used to isolate PBMCs, and no further T cell sorting was performed. RNA quality was checked with an Agilent 2100 Bioanalyzer and agarose gel, and concentration with a NanoDrop 2000. The data were taken from a study of regulatory T cells in long-lasting Graves disease (dated by TCRdb to the early 2020s). Broadly, across the study: Patients with newly diagnosed Graves' disease had been on antithyroid drugs for under 3 months. The study was registered as a clinical trial and conducted in China. Persistent Graves' disease patients were compared with newly diagnosed Graves' disease patients by peripheral blood TCR sequencing and RNA sequencing. TCR sequencing covered approximately 13 persistent and some 20 newly diagnosed Graves' disease patients, 33 samples in total. Overall study results and their limits: Only the TCR beta chain was sequenced and analyzed. Because the primary lesion, thyroid tissue, could not be accessed, the study looked at peripheral blood alone. More public clonotypes were shared among persistent patients (fewer than 3,000) than among newly diagnosed patients (more than 950). Persistent disease showed preferential use of TRBV28, TRBJ1-2 and TRBJ2-5, whereas newly diagnosed disease favored TRBV20-1 and TRBJ2-1. Compared with newly diagnosed patients, persistent Graves' disease patients had lower TCR Shannon entropy and fewer highly expanded clones, which suggests clonal expansion. The authors noted that the small sample size was a limitation that may lower accuracy.

Libraries were constructed by multiplex PCR. The instrument given in TCRdb is Illumina HiSeq 4000. iRepertoire HTBI primers and Arm-PCR amplification of CDR3 regions were used to construct TCR beta libraries. Before sequencing, the PCR products went through gel purification. As for the original processing: A total of 62 TRBV and under 15 TRBJ segments were identified across samples and were used for gene usage analysis of CDR3 amino acid clonotypes. Filtered high-quality paired reads were merged into contigs using COPE and FqMerger. BLAST was used to align contigs to IMGT TRBV, TRBD and TRBJ reference genes, and CDR3 was defined according to IMGT. Clonotypes above 0.1% frequency were classified as highly expanded clones. Shannon entropy was used to measure repertoire diversity, and the Gini coefficient was used to measure V-J evenness. Clonotypes shared by more than one individual were considered public. In-frame beta chains were kept once TCRdb had trimmed the public reads at Q25 with fastp and called clones with MiXCR. Identical CDR3 protein sequences are pooled into one entry, listed with their most common genes and DNA. For this entry, the V and J calls and clone size follow TCRdb and not the study's own pipeline. The sample table records 350,000 to 500,000 distinct CDR3 sequences; 12% to 15% of these occur just once. The ten largest clones capture approximately 15% of the sample.

The trim is 2 bases for V and 2 bases for J, with a gap of 6 bases between the germline ends. Sequences MNHEY (CDR1) and SVGAGI (CDR2) are obtained from the germline V gene. The CDR3 covers 14 residues, taking in both the cysteine and the phenylalanine. Just CDR3 DNA is preserved here, 42 bases in frame from base 1. These data also formed part of another study, on T cells in Graves' hyperthyroidism and ophthalmopathy. As that second paper reports: Graves' hyperthyroidism was defined as stable when no progression to ophthalmopathy occurred over 18 months of follow-up. Hyperthyroidism patients were aged 18 to 65 years and newly diagnosed, with disease duration of less than 2 months. Any patient with an uncontrolled infection, another autoimmune disease, pregnancy or lactation was excluded. Diagnoses were established on the basis of clinical symptoms, serum thyroxine and TRAb, thyroid ultrasound, and orbital computed tomography. The first round of RT-PCR for the TCR CDR3 was performed with the HTBI primer set and the Qiagen OneStep RT-PCR kit. Blood samples also contained most of the expanded thyroid clonotypes (frequency above 0.001), which suggests that blood repertoires may reflect thyroid immune responses. In cross-validation, a model built on a 13 V-J signature told ophthalmopathy apart from stable hyperthyroidism with 85% to 90% sensitivity and roughly 83% specificity, and in testing the same model reached 80%/75%. In validation, the model predicted progression to ophthalmopathy a median of roughly six months before onset, with roughly 70% sensitivity and about 72% specificity. To identify distinguishing TCR V-J signatures, a discovery cohort of roughly 100 patients was used, comprising 43 with Graves' ophthalmopathy and 57 with stable Graves' hyperthyroidism. Prospective prediction of ophthalmopathy was tested in an independent validation cohort consisting of fewer than 20 hyperthyroidism patients and more than 15 patients who later progressed to ophthalmopathy. The 75 to 100 discovery patients were divided at random into training and test sets in a 7:3 ratio. Thyroid tissue and blood T-cell repertoires from more than five Graves' hyperthyroidism patients were also compared in the study. Following sampling, methimazole starting at 30 mg daily was given to hyperthyroidism patients, and high-dose intravenous methylprednisolone was given to ophthalmopathy patients. The libraries were constructed in a second round of multiplex PCR and then size-selected and purified. Libraries were sequenced paired-end with 100 bp reads on an Illumina HiSeq2000. Raw data were processed with SOAPnuke, discarding reads with adapters, uncalled bases, mean Phred below 15, or no exact constant-primer or identifier match. High-quality paired reads were merged with COPE v1.2.5, and unique nucleotide sequences were defined as clonotypes. MiTCR v1.1 was used to align the clonotypes against IMGT TRBV, TRBD and TRBJ reference segments. Analysis was restricted to V-J combinations with a frequency above 0.0001, which covered just over 98% of repertoires. A TCS score was defined as the ratio between F50 (clonal expansion) and ExV (chaos), using BLOSUM62-based TCRdist between CDR3 peptides within each V-J. Welch's t-statistics and random forest reduced roughly 500 V-J features to roughly 13, which were used in a naive Bayes classifier (R e1071). Sample size was not statistically predetermined, and investigators were not blinded to group allocation. TCR Vbeta CDR3 sequencing of approximately 140 peripheral blood samples (more than 40 ophthalmopathy, around 80 hyperthyroidism and roughly 17 progressor patients) is reported in the paper.

The chain is encoded by TRBV6-5 joined to TRBJ2-2, and perhaps TRBD1 as D gene, on 5 matching bases. The source is a woman aged 45-59 years with Graves disease. Donor details come from another sample of the same person, matched by shared clones. The source was peripheral blood mononuclear cells (PBMCs), collected at new diagnosis, from a patient treated with antithyroid drugs. The CDR3 protein: CASSYGHNTGELFF. The nucleotide sequence reads TGTGCCAGCAGTTACGGACACAACACCGGGGAGCTGTTTTTT.